The 31 T cell receptor beta chains in this list originate from one sample, sequenced in a study of T cell repertoires in aging, cancer and after chemotherapy (dated by TCRdb to the late 2010s). Instead of sorted cells or RNA, genomic DNA extracted from peripheral blood served as the source for amplifying TCR beta rearrangements. These reads were obtained on an Illumina MiSeq. Using a mixed TRB-A/B primer pool, multiplex touch-down PCR amplified rearranged TRB sequences covering the V, D and J segments. TCRdb itself trimmed the public reads at Q25 with fastp, ran MiXCR and retained productive beta chains. Rows are unified per CDR3 protein, each entry keeping the most common DNA and genes. The sample table contains some 11,000 distinct CDR3 sequences; only one count was recorded for 25% to 30% of them. Together, the top ten hold approximately 2% of the sample. Sequenced input: blood. The receptor set was obtained from a human donor in good health.

This clonotype appeared a few times. The V call is TRBV30, the J call TRBJ2-2; tentatively, D is TRBD1 (5 bases). Trimming left V 0 bases short and J 2 bases short, with 13 bases between. The CDR3 extends over 16 amino acids. Germline V gene sequence: CDR1 GTSNPN, CDR2 SVGIG (reference sequence). The DNA for the CDR3 is TGTGCCTGGAGTGTCCCCGGACACTACAACACCGGGGAGCTGTTTTTT. It translates to CAWSVPGHYNTGELFF. The entire variable domain, with the rest obtained from reference TRBV30 and TRBJ2-2, is as follows: SQTIHQWPATLVQPVGSPLSLECTVEGTSNPNLYWYRQAAGRGLQLLFYSVGIGQISSEVPQNLSASRPQDRQFILSSKKLLLSDSGFYLCAWSVPGHYNTGELFFGEGSRLTVL.

This chain joins TRBV7-2 and TRBJ2-5; 8 positions match TRBD2. J lost 5 bases, V lost 4 bases, and 15 bases had no gene match. This CDR3 spans 17 amino acids. Germline V gene sequence: CDR1 SGHTA, CDR2 FQGNSA. The DNA of the CDR3 is TGTGCCAGCAGCTACGATCCGCCTCACTCGGGGGGGGAGACCCAGTACTTC. This encodes CASSYDPPHSGGETQYF.

Notes on this clonotype: A much larger clone differs by one base, so this may be a read error. The chain uses TRBV30 and TRBJ1-2; D might be TRBD1 (5 bases). The V end was cut by 4 bases, the J end by 4 bases, with 7 bases between. The CDR3 totals 11 residues. CDR1 is GTSNPN and CDR2 is SVGIG in the germline V gene (reference sequence). The CDR3 bases are TGTGCCTGGAAGACAGTCTATGGCTACACCTTC. This sequence encodes CAWKTVYGYTF.

This clonotype is labeled as medium-sized. The chain links TRBV20-1 to TRBJ1-6; D not certain. This CDR3 contains 14 residues. V lost 5 bases, J lost 9 bases, and 17 bases lay in between. The germline V gene encodes CDR1 DFQATT and CDR2 SNEGSKA (reference sequence). CDR3 residues: CSAPGLVDASPLHF. The CDR3 DNA follows: TGCAGTGCTCCCGGACTCGTTGATGCTTCACCCCTCCACTTT.

The rearrangement links TRBV19 to TRBJ2-3; D is unresolved. V was shortened by 3 bases and J by 0 bases, with 10 bases between the two germline ends. The germline CDR1 and CDR2 sequences are LNHDA and SQIVND (reference sequence). The CDR3 extends over 15 amino acids. The CDR3 reads CASSMVRSSTDTQYF. In DNA form, the CDR3 reads TGTGCCAGTAGTATGGTCAGGTCTAGCACAGATACGCAGTATTTT.

The chain recombines TRBV6-5 with TRBJ2-7, with D possibly matching TRBD1 (6 bases). The CDR3 length is 15 residues. Germline loops: CDR1 MNHEY, CDR2 SVGAGI. Deletions cut 5 bases from V and 6 bases from J, with 20 bases between. The CDR3 protein is CASSPLVGHPFEQYF. The CDR3 nucleotides are TGTGCCAGCAGTCCACTCGTGGGACACCCTTTCGAGCAGTACTTC.

The chain links TRBV7-9 to TRBJ1-5; D might be TRBD1 (5 bases). The CDR3 length is 13 residues. Trimming took 8 bases from V and 1 from J, leaving 9 bases between them. CDR1 is SEHNR and CDR2 is FQNEAQ in the germline V gene (reference sequence). As DNA, the CDR3 is TGTGCCAGCGCAGGGTACAGCAATCAGCCCCAGCATTTT. It codes for CASAGYSNQPQHF. Filled out from reference TRBV7-9 and TRBJ1-5, the complete variable domain reads DTGVSQNPRHKITKRGQNVTFRCDPISEHNRLYWYRQTLGQGPEFLTYFQNEAQLEKSRLLSDRFSAERPKGSFSTLEIQRTEQGDSAMYLCASAGYSNQPQHFGDGTRLSIL.

This clonotype was counted a few times. This chain joins TRBV10-3 and TRBJ1-1, with D uncertain. The germline CDR1 and CDR2 sequences are ENHRY and SYGVKD. This CDR3 has 13 residues. The V and J ends lost 5 bases and 1 base respectively, with 8 bases between them. Written as DNA, the CDR3 is TGTGCCATCAGTCCCCAGAGGAACACTGAAGCTTTCTTT. Protein product: CAISPQRNTEAFF.

This clonotype was observed a few times. This chain joins TRBV7-2 and TRBJ2-3, with TRBD2 matching over 12 bases. The J segment lost 9 bases and the V segment lost 3 bases, leaving 10 bases of the junction unmatched. Germline V gives CDR1 SGHTA, CDR2 FQGNSA. The CDR3 sequence is 16 residues long. CDR3 sequence (DNA): TGTGCCAGCAGCTTCCTAGCGGGGGGGATAGGAGACACGCAGTATTTT. Encoded protein: CASSFLAGGIGDTQYF.

The rearrangement links TRBV6-6 to TRBJ2-7; 8 nucleotides agree with TRBD2. Germline CDR1 is MNHNY and CDR2 is SVGAGI (reference sequence). The CDR3 has 14 residues. The trim removed 6 bases at V and 0 bases at J, leaving 4 bases unmatched. The CDR3, as DNA: TGTGCCAGCAGCTTCGGGGGGGGCTCCTACGAGCAGTACTTC. Amino acid sequence: CASSFGGGSYEQYF.

This clonotype qualifies as medium-sized. The rearrangement uses TRBV27 and TRBJ1-1; D remains ambiguous. The CDR3 loop spans 12 amino acids. CDR1 and CDR2 from the germline V gene are MNHEY and SMNVEV (reference sequence). Between the trimmed V and J ends, which lost 6 bases and 4 bases, there was a span of 9 bases. DNA for the CDR3: TGTGCCAGCAGATCGCACGGCACTGAAGCTTTCTTT. This encodes CASRSHGTEAFF.

The table lists this clonotype with a few counts. The chain has TRBV28 and TRBJ2-3; 8 nucleotides align to TRBD2. The germline CDR1 and CDR2 sequences are MDHEN and SYDVKM. The CDR3 has 15 residues. V dropped 6 bases and J dropped 4; count of bases not matched to a gene: 9. This CDR3 reads CASSPLGGVPDTQYF. The CDR3 DNA follows: TGTGCCAGCAGCCCCCTCGGGGGGGTCCCAGATACGCAGTATTTT.

The chain carries TRBV18 and TRBJ2-3; unclear D gene. From germline, CDR1 is KGHSH and CDR2 LQKENI. Trimming cost V 3 bases and J 8 bases, with 9 bases left between them. CDR3 length: 12 residues. CDR3 in DNA: TGTGCCAGCTCACCCCAATGGGGTACGCAGTATTTT. Translated, it gives CASSPQWGTQYF. Together with reference TRBV18 and TRBJ2-3, the CDR3 gives the full variable domain: NAGVMQNPRHLVRRRGQEARLRCSPMKGHSHVYWYRQLPEEGLKFMVYLQKENIIDESGMPKERFSAEFPKEGPSILRIQQVVRGDSAAYFCASSPQWGTQYFGPGTRLTVL.

Within the sample, this clonotype is medium-sized. The gene calls are TRBV19 and TRBJ2-7; TRBD2 matches 7 bases. CDR3 length equals 13 residues. The V gene end was trimmed by 5 bases and the J gene end by 4 bases; junction bases not matched to a gene: 5. Germline CDR1 LNHDA, CDR2 SQIVND (reference sequence). CDR3 residues: CASSVGGGYEQYF. DNA of the CDR3: TGTGCCAGTAGTGTCGGGGGAGGGTACGAGCAGTACTTC. Full variable domain (remainder filled in from reference TRBV19 and TRBJ2-7): DGGITQSPKYLFRKEGQNVTLSCEQNLNHDAMYWYRQDPGQGLRLIYYSQIVNDFQKGDIAEGYSVSREKKESFPLTVTSAQKNPTAFYLCASSVGGGYEQYFGPGTRLTVT.

The V and J genes are TRBV7-2 and TRBJ1-5, with D maybe TRBD1 (5 bases). Trimming stripped 4 bases from V and 4 bases from J, with 14 bases between. This CDR3 has 15 amino acids. Germline CDR1 SGHTA, CDR2 FQGNSA. The CDR3 nucleotides read TGTGCCAGCAGCTGGGACCCCCGGGGGAATCAGCCCCAGCATTTT. The encoded protein is CASSWDPRGNQPQHF.

This clonotype has just a few counts. This chain links TRBV7-2 with TRBJ2-1; 11 bases are shared with TRBD1. V lost 1 base to trimming and J lost 6 bases; unmatched junction nucleotides: 5. CDR3 length: 16 amino acids. CDR1 is SGHTA and CDR2 is FQGNSA in the germline V gene. The DNA for the CDR3 is TGTGCCAGCAGCTTAGGGGGGACAGGGGGAGGCAATGAGCAGTTCTTC. It is translated as CASSLGGTGGGNEQFF.

The sample holds a few counts of this clonotype. The junction departs from germline at one end; a sequencing error may be responsible. The chain employs TRBV15 and TRBJ2-7; maybe TRBD2 (6 bases). Germline values: CDR1 LNHNV, CDR2 YYDKDF (reference sequence). CDR3 length: 15 residues. In nucleotides, the CDR3 is TGTGCCAGCAGCTCCTTAGCGGATAGCTCCTACGAGCAGTACTTC. Amino acids: CASSSLADSSYEQYF.

A few counts support this clonotype. The chain uses TRBV7-2 and TRBJ1-1; no definite D call. V was pared by 5 bases and J by 1 base, with 11 bases between. The CDR3 is made up of 14 amino acids. CDR1 SGHTA and CDR2 FQGNSA come from the germline V gene. CDR3 sequence (DNA): TGTGCCAGCAGCCCTCGCCAGCGGAACACTGAAGCTTTCTTT. Translation gives CASSPRQRNTEAFF.

The genes are TRBV18 and TRBJ2-7, with 8 nucleotides matching TRBD2. The length of the CDR3 is 13 residues. V shed 3 bases, J shed 6 bases, and the junction held 4 bases outside the gene matches. Germline CDR1 is KGHSH and CDR2 is LQKENI. The CDR3, as DNA: TGTGCCAGCTCACCGACTAGCGCGAGCGAGCAGTACTTC. Encoded protein: CASSPTSASEQYF.

The gene calls are TRBV7-9 and TRBJ1-3; the D gene is possibly TRBD1 (6 bases). V was trimmed by 1 base and J by 0 bases, leaving 10 bases between them. Germline-derived CDR1 and CDR2 are SEHNR and FQNEAQ (reference sequence). The CDR3 has 16 amino acids. CDR3: CASSLGGGHSGNTIYF. CDR3 bases: TGTGCCAGCAGCTTAGGGGGGGGGCACTCTGGAAACACCATATATTTT.

V usage is TRBV5-5 and J usage is TRBJ1-1; 7 bases line up with TRBD1. The CDR3 has 18 amino acids. Germline loops: CDR1 SGHKS, CDR2 YYEKEE (reference sequence). The trim removed 4 bases at V and 4 bases at J, leaving 19 bases unmatched. The CDR3 region has the DNA TGTGCCAGCAGCCCTAGGATCGGACAGGTTCGAGGTGGCACTGAAGCTTTCTTT. This encodes CASSPRIGQVRGGTEAFF.

By share, this clonotype counts as medium-sized. The rearrangement joins TRBV19 to TRBJ1-2; perhaps TRBD1 as D (5 bases). CDR3 size: 14 residues. Germline-derived CDR1 and CDR2 are LNHDA and SQIVND (reference sequence). Trimming removed 5 bases at V and 3 bases at J, with 13 bases between. This chain's CDR3 is CASSRQRRDYGYTF. The DNA of the CDR3 is TGTGCCAGTAGTCGACAGAGAAGGGACTATGGCTACACCTTC.

V gene TRBV7-2 combines with J gene TRBJ2-3; TRBD1 agrees at 10 bases. Germline CDR1 and CDR2: SGHTA and FQGNSA. The CDR3 runs to 19 residues. V shed 5 bases, J shed 6 bases, and the junction held 20 bases outside the gene matches. The chain's CDR3 is CASSTGPSDRGYFMDTQYF. CDR3 in DNA: TGTGCCAGCAGCACCGGACCATCGGACAGGGGGTACTTTATGGATACGCAGTATTTT.

This clonotype occurred a few times. The chain recombines TRBV6-2 or TRBV6-3 with TRBJ2-7; D remains ambiguous. The CDR3 totals 14 residues. Germline V gives CDR1 MNHEY, CDR2 SVGEGT. V was shortened by 2 bases and J by 2 bases, with 10 bases between the two germline ends. CDR3 protein: CASSYGPSTYEQYF. CDR3 coding DNA: TGTGCCAGCAGTTACGGGCCATCAACCTACGAGCAGTACTTC.

In its sample, this clonotype ranks as medium-sized. The chain uses TRBV7-2 and TRBJ1-2, with a weak D call TRBD1 (5 bases). Deletions cut 0 bases from V and 3 bases from J, with 11 bases between. The CDR3 covers 15 residues. Germline V gene lookup returns CDR1 SGHTA and CDR2 FQGNSA. CDR3 region: CASSLAGAKDYGYTF. The CDR3 nucleotides read TGTGCCAGCAGCTTAGCAGGGGCGAAGGACTATGGCTACACCTTC.

The rearrangement joins TRBV7-9 to TRBJ2-2; TRBD1 aligns across 7 bases. CDR3 length: 15 amino acids. Looked up from germline, CDR1 is SEHNR and CDR2 is FQNEAQ (reference sequence). The V and J ends lost 2 bases and 1 base, in that order; junction bases with no gene match: 1. The CDR3 DNA is TGTGCCAGCAGCTTAACAGGGGTGAACACCGGGGAGCTGTTTTTT. As protein: CASSLTGVNTGELFF.

The chain recombines TRBV7-9 with TRBJ1-2; D is undetermined. The CDR3 length is 15 residues. From germline, CDR1 is SEHNR and CDR2 FQNEAQ (reference sequence). With 2 bases removed from V and 0 bases from J, the gap between germline ends came to 10 bases. The DNA for the CDR3 is TGTGCCAGCAGCTTACTCCAGAAGTCTAACTATGGCTACACCTTC. Translating it yields CASSLLQKSNYGYTF.

The gene calls are TRBV9 and TRBJ2-3, with a possible D match to TRBD2 (7 bases). This CDR3 is built from 15 residues. V shed 7 bases and J shed 0 bases, with 15 bases lying between them. Germline values: CDR1 SGDLS, CDR2 YYNGEE. CDR3 residues: CASGMGGPSTDTQYF. In nucleotides, the CDR3 is TGTGCCAGCGGCATGGGGGGGCCGAGCACAGATACGCAGTATTTT.

The V and J genes are TRBV29-1 and TRBJ1-1; unclear D gene. V lost 7 bases to trimming and J lost 0 bases, with 15 bases between them. Germline CDR1 SQVTM, CDR2 ANQGSEA. This CDR3 has 14 amino acids. The CDR3 is CSGWAGGVNTEAFF. The CDR3 region has the DNA TGCAGCGGATGGGCAGGCGGCGTGAACACTGAAGCTTTCTTT.

This chain links TRBV10-3 with TRBJ1-5; no clear D gene. The length of the CDR3 is 14 residues. Trimming stripped 2 bases from V and 4 bases from J, with 9 bases between. Germline CDR1 and CDR2: ENHRY and SYGVKD. The DNA of the CDR3 is TGTGCCATCAGTGAGGACGACCGAAATCAGCCCCAGCATTTT. Encoded protein: CAISEDDRNQPQHF.

This clonotype is classed as medium-sized. The rearrangement uses TRBV29-1 and TRBJ1-5, with D perhaps matching TRBD1 (6 bases). Trimming removed 6 bases from V and 2 bases from J, with 11 bases in between. This CDR3 is 13 amino acids long. The V gene's germline CDR1 is SQVTM and CDR2 ANQGSEA. The CDR3 loop reads CSVEGVGNQPQHF. CDR3 nucleotide sequence: TGCAGCGTAGAGGGGGTCGGCAATCAGCCCCAGCATTTT.